The 23 T cell receptor beta chains in this list originate from one sample, sequenced in a study of beta chain features in type 1 diabetes. Expressed TCRB transcripts were sequenced because the isolated RNA had all been reverse transcribed beforehand. TCRdb's copy holds only in-frame clones and misses some; the assay was immunoSEQ multiplex PCR. The repertoire has 250,000 to 350,000 clones, 13% to 15% of them found once; the top ten carry under 8.5%. Sequenced input: central memory CD4+ T cells from blood. Source of these receptors: a man aged 30 to 39 in good health.

Only a few counts were recorded for this clone. V usage is TRBV5-1 and J usage is TRBJ1-4, with D possibly TRBD1 on 6 matching bases. Germline V gene lookup returns CDR1 SGHRS and CDR2 YFSETQ. V was shortened by 0 bases and J by 7 bases, with 13 bases between the two germline ends. This CDR3 comprises 15 residues. CDR3 in DNA: TGCGCCAGCAGCTTGGAAACAGGGAGTTTTGAAAAACTGTTTTTT. Protein product: CASSLETGSFEKLFF.

The J gene is TRBJ2-1, the V gene TRBV7-2; 8 bases line up with TRBD1. Germline V lookup: CDR1 SGHTA, CDR2 FQGNSA. With 5 bases clipped from V and 9 bases from J, the junction kept 6 bases outside the gene matches. The CDR3 length is 13 residues. As DNA, the CDR3 is TGTGCCAGCAGCCCCGACAGGGGCCGTGAGCAGTTCTTC. Translation gives CASSPDRGREQFF.

V is TRBV6-4 and J is TRBJ2-3; D is uncertain. Deletions cut 5 bases from V and 2 bases from J, with 14 bases between. Germline loops: CDR1 MRHNA, CDR2 SNTAGT. The CDR3 length is 15 residues. CDR3 protein: CASSIDQSATDTQYF. The CDR3 DNA sequence: TGTGCCAGCAGTATTGACCAGTCGGCCACAGATACGCAGTATTTT.

The chain employs TRBV2 and TRBJ2-3; 9 bases fit TRBD1. The V and J ends lost 3 bases and 5 bases, in that order; junction bases with no gene match: 6. The CDR3 length is 15 residues. Per the germline V gene, CDR1 is SNHLY and CDR2 is FYNNEI. The CDR3 nucleotides read TGTGCCAGCAGTGACGGGACAGGGCTTAAAGATACGCAGTATTTT. Translating it yields CASSDGTGLKDTQYF.

This clone has just a few counts. The chain couples TRBV25-1 to TRBJ1-4, with TRBD1 matching 8 bases. J was trimmed by 13 bases and V by 3 bases; bases with no gene match: 7. CDR3 length: 13 residues. Per germline, CDR1 MGHDK and CDR2 SYGVNS. Written as DNA, the CDR3 is TGTGCCAGCAGTGAGGGACAGGTTTCCGGACTGTTTTTT. Translation gives CASSEGQVSGLFF. The variable domain in full, completed from reference TRBV25-1 and TRBJ1-4, reads EADIYQTPRYLVIGTGKKITLECSQTMGHDKMYWYQQDPGMELHLIHYSYGVNSTEKGDLSSESTVSRIRTEHFPLTLESARPSHTSQYLCASSEGQVSGLFFGSGTQLSVL.

This clone has a handful of counts. The J gene is TRBJ2-1, the V gene TRBV5-5, with 8 bases that match TRBD1. CDR1 is SGHKS, CDR2 YYEKEE, per germline (reference sequence). The CDR3 is 15 residues long. After removal of 0 bases from V and 12 bases from J, the junction contained 11 bases not matched to a gene. The CDR3 protein is CASSLAGGGRFAQFF. The CDR3 DNA reads as TGTGCCAGCAGCTTGGCAGGGGGCGGAAGGTTTGCGCAGTTCTTC.

This clone was counted only a few times. CDR3 in amino acids: CASSRVGDFDEKLFF. The CDR3 DNA sequence: TGTGCCAGCAGTCGGGTGGGAGACTTTGATGAAAAACTGTTTTTT. The chain is built from TRBV6-5 and TRBJ1-4; D remains ambiguous. The CDR3 runs to 15 residues. Trimming pared 5 bases from V and 6 bases from J, leaving 16 bases between. Germline V gene data show CDR1 as MNHEY and CDR2 as SVGAGI.

Many counts were recorded for this clone. The chain couples TRBV4-3 to TRBJ2-7, with D unresolved. The CDR3 is 11 residues long. Trimming left V 6 bases short and J 9 bases short, with 12 bases between. CDR1 and CDR2 from the germline V gene are LGHNA and YSLEER. CDR3: CASRSKSRQYV. The CDR3 coding sequence is TGCGCCAGCAGATCAAAATCCCGGCAGTACGTC.

The chain links TRBV27 to TRBJ1-1; no reliable D call. V gave up 1 base and J gave up 0 bases, with 9 bases separating them. In germline, CDR1 is MNHEY, CDR2 SMNVEV (reference sequence). There are 15 residues in the CDR3. The CDR3 loop is CASSLLGRMNTEAFF. The CDR3 DNA reads as TGTGCCAGCAGTTTATTGGGGAGAATGAACACTGAAGCTTTCTTT.

This clone has a handful of counts. This chain links TRBV2 with TRBJ2-7, with D maybe TRBD2 (6 bases). The CDR3 covers 13 residues. Trimming took 7 bases from V and 2 from J, leaving 12 bases between them. CDR1 is SNHLY and CDR2 is FYNNEI in the germline V gene. The CDR3 is CASTGDQTYEQYF. The CDR3 DNA reads as TGTGCCAGCACGGGGGACCAGACCTACGAGCAGTACTTC.

The sample holds one count of this clone. The gene calls are TRBV19 and TRBJ2-1, with a tentative D call TRBD2 (6 bases). The germline gives CDR1 LNHDA, CDR2 SQIVND (reference sequence). V lost 5 bases to trimming and J lost 3 bases, with 11 bases between them. The CDR3 contains 14 residues. The CDR3 DNA sequence: TGTGCCAGTAGTTGGGGGGTTAGCTACAATGAGCAGTTCTTC. This translates into CASSWGVSYNEQFF.

This clone was seen more than once but under ten times. The rearrangement links TRBV13 to TRBJ1-5, with D possibly matching TRBD1 (6 bases). The germline CDR1 and CDR2 sequences are PRHDT and FYEKMQ (reference sequence). V gave up 2 bases and J gave up 1 base, with 12 bases separating them. The CDR3 extends over 16 amino acids. CDR3 sequence: CASSLSTGYSNQPQHF. The CDR3 DNA is TGTGCCAGCAGCTTAAGTACAGGGTACAGCAATCAGCCCCAGCATTTT.

This clone was detected a few times. The chain recombines TRBV19 with TRBJ2-4; 7 bases agree with TRBD1. The V and J ends lost 7 bases and 7 bases, in that order; junction bases with no gene match: 7. In germline, CDR1 is LNHDA, CDR2 SQIVND (reference sequence). The CDR3 is 13 residues long. This CDR3 reads CASKYQGQNIQYF. CDR3 bases: TGTGCCAGTAAATACCAGGGACAGAACATTCAGTACTTC. Full variable domain (rest looked up from reference TRBV19 and TRBJ2-4): DGGITQSPKYLFRKEGQNVTLSCEQNLNHDAMYWYRQDPGQGLRLIYYSQIVNDFQKGDIAEGYSVSREKKESFPLTVTSAQKNPTAFYLCASKYQGQNIQYFGAGTRLSVL.

This clone was seen more than once but under ten times. The rearrangement links TRBV6-5 to TRBJ1-2; D possibly corresponds to TRBD1 (5 bases). CDR1 MNHEY and CDR2 SVGAGI come from the germline V gene. The CDR3 runs to 15 residues. Trimming took 5 bases from V and 4 from J, leaving 17 bases between them. The CDR3 DNA sequence: TGTGCCAGCAGTAACCCGGGACGAGGAACCTATGGCTACACCTTC. This translates into CASSNPGRGTYGYTF.

This clone appeared a few times. At one boundary the junction diverges from the germline segment, which might be a read error. This chain links TRBV5-4 with TRBJ2-5; 7 nucleotides line up with TRBD2. This CDR3 comprises 14 residues. CDR1 is SGHNT, CDR2 YYREEE, per germline (reference sequence). This CDR3 is CASSQGLGAETQYF. The CDR3 coding sequence is TGCGCCAGCAGCCAAGGACTAGGGGCGGAGACCCAGTACTTC.

This clone has just a few counts. The chain combines TRBV27 with TRBJ1-2; 12 nucleotides agree with TRBD1. V trimming: 5 bases; J trimming: 3 bases; junction bases outside the gene matches: 4. The CDR3 runs 15 residues. The V gene's germline CDR1 is MNHEY and CDR2 SMNVEV (reference sequence). As DNA, the CDR3 is TGTGCCAGCAGTCCCGGGACAGGGGGCGACTATGGCTACACCTTC. Protein: CASSPGTGGDYGYTF.

This clone occurred a few times. The V and J genes are TRBV12-5 and TRBJ2-1; D ambiguous. Trimming stripped 1 base from V and 7 bases from J, with 5 bases between. Per the germline V gene, CDR1 is LGHNT and CDR2 is FRNRAP. This CDR3 is 12 amino acids long. CDR3 nucleotide sequence: TGTGCTAGTGGTTTGGACTGGAATGAGCAGTTCTTC. Amino acids: CASGLDWNEQFF.

This clone has ten or more counts. The rearrangement uses TRBV18 and TRBJ2-7; D gene uncertain. Germline lookup yields CDR1 KGHSH and CDR2 LQKENI. The CDR3 consists of 13 residues. Trimming stripped 0 bases from V and 6 bases from J, with 9 bases between. CDR3 loop: CASSPPIGLEQYF. CDR3 DNA: TGTGCCAGCTCACCACCGATAGGTCTCGAGCAGTACTTC.

This clone turned up a few times. The chain is built from TRBV19 and TRBJ2-2; 7 nucleotides match TRBD1. The junction had 6 bases not matched to a gene; V was cut back by 7 bases and J by 4 bases. CDR3 size: 14 residues. Germline CDR1 is LNHDA and CDR2 is SQIVND (reference sequence). CDR3 amino acids: CASKDRLPTGELFF. CDR3 DNA sequence: TGTGCCAGTAAGGACAGGCTCCCCACCGGGGAGCTGTTTTTT.

This sequence joins TRBV6-6 and TRBJ2-3; weak D call: TRBD1 (6 bases). Germline assignment: CDR1 MNHNY and CDR2 SVGAGI (reference sequence). V was cut by 10 bases and J by 2 bases, with 16 bases left in between. This CDR3 has 14 amino acids. The CDR3: CATEETGNTDTQYF. As DNA, the CDR3 is TGTGCCACGGAGGAGACAGGAAACACAGATACGCAGTATTTT.

Concerning this clone itself: A read error may produce the germline difference seen at one junction end. J is TRBJ2-4 and V is TRBV4-1, with 12 bases matching TRBD2. The CDR3 runs 15 residues. Germline lookup yields CDR1 MGHRA and CDR2 YSYEKL. The CDR3 loop reads CASSLAGGTKNIQYF. The CDR3 DNA follows: TGTGCCAGCAGCCTAGCGGGAGGGACCAAAAACATTCAGTACTTC.

V and J are TRBV5-6 and TRBJ1-3, with D tentatively TRBD1 (6 bases). This CDR3 region has 16 residues. CDR1 SGHDT and CDR2 YYEEEE come from the germline V gene. Trimming removed 4 bases at V and 4 bases at J, with 18 bases between. CDR3 amino acids: CASSPPRGGAGNTIYF. The DNA for the CDR3 is TGTGCCAGCAGCCCCCCCCGGGGGGGCGCAGGAAACACCATATATTTT.

Many counts were recorded for this clone. The rearrangement links TRBV5-1 to TRBJ2-1, with TRBD1 matching 8 bases. The CDR3 runs to 15 residues. Per the germline V gene, CDR1 is SGHRS and CDR2 is YFSETQ. After removal of 4 bases from V and 0 bases from J, the junction contained 3 bases not matched to a gene. CDR3 residues: CASSDTGGSYNEQFF. The CDR3 nucleotides are TGCGCCAGCAGCGACACAGGGGGCTCCTACAATGAGCAGTTCTTC.